This TCR beta chain is from a study of identical twins. MiXCR, applied by TCRdb to the 5' RACE reads, yields one record per CDR3 protein. The sample has a few hundred thousand distinct CDR3 sequences; around 8.8% are singletons. Per the germline V gene, CDR1 is SGHDT and CDR2 is YYEEEE. The CDR3 is made up of 14 amino acids. The V end was cut by 2 bases, the J end by 0 bases, with 8 bases between. This clonotype was counted only a few times. These data were also reused for a study on yellow fever vaccine responses in identical twins.

The sample taken for sequencing was CD8+ T cells sorted from blood. The rearrangement uses TRBV5-6 and TRBJ1-1; D remains unclear. This sequence originates from a woman between 18 and 29 years old in good health. CDR3 residues: CASSFGGLNTEAFF. As DNA, the CDR3 is TGTGCCAGCAGCTTTGGTGGGCTGAACACTGAAGCTTTCTTT.